This T cell receptor beta chain appears in the sequencing data of a study of vaccination effects on CD4 cells after COVID-19 (dated by TCRdb to about 2022). A note on the overall study: Across the study, the median time from the second dose to post-vaccine sampling was 72 days (range 14 to 241). The study compared SARS-CoV-2 spike-specific CD4+ TCR repertoires before and after mRNA vaccination in COVID-19 convalescent patients and infection-naive vaccine recipients. The full study included some 10 COVID-19 convalescent patients and a few SARS-CoV-2-naive healthy vaccine recipients. Cultures from other donors in the study were sequenced with the Oncomine TCR Beta short-read assay on an Illumina iSeq 100. The investigation overall reported the following: In healthy vaccine recipients, vaccine-induced clones were almost all SARS-CoV-2 mono-reactive, with only 1 of 255 being cross-reactive with common cold coronaviruses. Limitations of the study were the small number of convalescent patients and the absence of early post-infection timepoints. At late post-vaccination timepoints, both infection-induced and vaccine-induced clones showed marked clonal contraction, consistent with waning T cell responses.

In the ViraFEST assay, PBMC were stimulated with viral peptide pools, and antigen-specific CD4+ T cell clonotypes were then identified by expansion using TCR sequencing. After more than nine days of culture, CD4+ T cells were isolated with the EasySep CD4+ T cell isolation kit. Participants received two doses of either the BNT162b2 or the mRNA-1273 mRNA SARS-CoV-2 vaccine. Healthy vaccine recipients had no prior SARS-CoV-2 infection, confirmed by negative nucleocapsid antibodies before and after vaccination. Each well held roughly 2.2 million PBMC cultured in IMDM containing about 5.4% human AB serum, roughly 9.9 IU/ml IL-2 and gentamicin, along with around 11 ug/ml peptides. Half of the culture medium was replaced with fresh IL-2-containing medium on days 3 and 7. Each peptide stimulation condition was cultured in triplicate wells unless otherwise noted. PBMC were separated from whole blood using Ficoll-Paque Plus gradient centrifugation and were then either cryopreserved at -140C or used fresh. The overlapping peptide pools covered the spike proteins of SARS-CoV-2 and of the common cold coronaviruses HCoV-NL63, HCoV-OC43 and HCoV-229E. The QIAamp micro DNA kit was used to extract genomic DNA from the cultured CD4+ T cells.

Its CDR3 holds 13 amino acids, cysteine through phenylalanine. This entry keeps only the CDR3 DNA: 39 bases, framed from base 1. The V end loses 4 bases and the J end loses 4 bases, and a stretch of 10 bases separates them. The germline V gene sets CDR1 to SGHNT and CDR2 to YENEEA. Library creation used the immunoSEQ multiplex PCR assay. DNA from the cultured, isolated CD4+ T cells was subjected to TCR beta CDR3 sequencing. Per the source publication's procedure: Non-productive TCR sequences were discarded, and reads were trimmed to the CDR3 region, with only CDR3s of 7 or more amino acids retained. Antigen-specific clonotypes were identified with the MANAFEST web app by comparing expansion in peptide wells against reference cultures. To count as positive, a clone had to show expansion at FDR<0.05 compared with the reference and with all other wells, an odds ratio above 5, and a frequency above 0.1% in two replicate wells. Clonotypes significantly expanded in SARS-CoV-2 spike wells and in at least one common cold coronavirus spike condition were defined as cross-reactive. CDR3 similarity was assessed by Levenshtein distance using the stringdist R package, and unrooted trees were constructed with ape in R 3.6.1. TCRdb stores this immuneACCESS table with in-frame sequences only. Part of the clones is absent; in the studies checked, under half of the shortfall reflects unresolved V genes, and no reason is known for the rest. Clonal size and the V and J genes are those of that table, whereas D and trimming came from the DNA. Within this sample are 15,000 to 20,000 clones, with about 76% of them counted one time only. 18% of the sample is held by the ten biggest clonotypes.

With respect to this clone: The antigen it binds to is not known. The input lacks base qualities; no much larger clone sits a single base away.

The source material was CD4+ T cells from PBMCs cultured with HCoV-NL63 spike peptides, sampled after COVID-19 vaccination. What the cell subset or site label conveys for this sample: HCoV-NL63 spike overlapping peptide pool stimulation. The chain is made from TRBV11-3 and TRBJ1-1; a tentative D call is TRBD1 (5 bases match). This clonotype was sampled from a human donor who received a COVID-19 vaccine. CDR3 reads: CASSSHGGTEAFF. The nucleotide sequence reads TGTGCCAGCAGCTCACATGGGGGCACTGAAGCTTTCTTT.